This is a list of T cell receptor beta chains from one sample in a study of cytomegalovirus exposure and HLA in healthy donors. Sequencing was performed with immunoSEQ multiplex PCR; in TCRdb, only in-frame clones are kept and a portion is missing. The sample includes about 250,000 clones, roughly 87% seen only once; the top ten take around 12%. The sample was PBMCs. These receptors all stem from a man younger than 30 in good health and CMV-seropositive. Both conserved end residues are part of each CDR3. The D gene is left open where the match is weak. For some rows the clone size is stated as once, few or many, or as a class when expanded; others skip it.

D	size	V	J	DNA	CDR3
NA	NA	TRBV6-1	TRBJ2-7	TGTGCCAGCAGTGCTCTCTACGAGCAGTACTTC	CASSALYEQYF
TRBD2	NA	TRBV2	TRBJ2-4	TGTGCCAGCAGAATCAATACGGGGGGCATTCAGTACTTC	CASRINTGGIQYF
NA	few	TRBV5-1	TRBJ2-7	TGCGCCAGCAGCTTGCACAGGGACTACGAGCAGTACTTC	CASSLHRDYEQYF
NA	NA	TRBV2	TRBJ1-1	TGTGCCAGCAGTCAGGACAGGAACACTGAAGCTTTCTTT	CASSQDRNTEAFF
TRBD2	NA	TRBV5-1	TRBJ2-2	TGCGCCAGCAGCGCCCGGGACTACACAAACACCGGGGAGCTGTTTTTT	CASSARDYTNTGELFF
NA	NA	TRBV5-1	TRBJ1-5	TGCGCCAGCAGCTTGAATAAGGGAGGGCCCCAGCATTTT	CASSLNKGGPQHF
NA	few	TRBV7-9	TRBJ2-7	TGTGCCAGCAGCTTAGGGTTAGGGAGCTCCTACGAGCAGTACTTC	CASSLGLGSSYEQYF
NA	NA	TRBV7-6	TRBJ2-7	TGTGCCAGCAGCTCGTCACCCTACGAGCAGTACTTC	CASSSSPYEQYF
NA	few	TRBV9	TRBJ1-2	TGTGCCAGCAGCGTCCAGGCCTCTAACTATGGCTACACCTTC	CASSVQASNYGYTF
TRBD2	NA	TRBV9	TRBJ2-1	TGTGCCAGCAGCGTAGCGGGAGGGATCGATGAGCAGTTCTTC	CASSVAGGIDEQFF
NA	NA	TRBV27	TRBJ2-1	TGTGCCAGCAGTTTCCGAGGGGACCCCTACAATGAGCAGTTCTTC	CASSFRGDPYNEQFF
NA	NA	TRBV14	TRBJ1-2	TGTGCCAGCAGCCAGGGAGACTATGGCTACACCTTC	CASSQGDYGYTF
TRBD1	NA	TRBV2	TRBJ1-2	TGTGCCAGCAGTGTTGAGACAGGGAACTATGGCTACACCTTC	CASSVETGNYGYTF
NA	NA	TRBV15	TRBJ2-7	TGTGCCACCAGCAGAGATCTGGGACACTCCTACGAGCAGTACTTC	CATSRDLGHSYEQYF
NA	NA	TRBV29-1	TRBJ2-7	TGCAGCGTTGGAGCAGGGGAAGACGGCGAGCAGTACTTC	CSVGAGEDGEQYF
NA	NA	TRBV10-3	TRBJ2-7	TGTGCCATCAGTGAGTCGGGCAGGGCCTACGAGCAGTACTTC	CAISESGRAYEQYF
TRBD1	NA	TRBV11-3	TRBJ2-3	TGTGCCAGCAGCTCCCGGACAGGGGTCACAGATACGCAGTATTTT	CASSSRTGVTDTQYF
NA	few	TRBV4-2	TRBJ2-1	TGTGCCAGCAGCCAAGGTGGCAATGAGCAGTTCTTC	CASSQGGNEQFF
TRBD1	NA	TRBV5-1	TRBJ2-7	TGCGCCAGCAGCTCTACCAGGGGGTACGAGCAGTACTTC	CASSSTRGYEQYF
NA	once	TRBV27	TRBJ2-7	TGTGCCAGCAGTCTGGACATTAGCTCCTACGAGCAGTACTTC	CASSLDISSYEQYF
NA	NA	TRBV28	TRBJ2-7	TGTGCCAGCAGTCCCTGGGAGATGGGGGAGCAGTACTTC	CASSPWEMGEQYF
TRBD1	few	TRBV18	TRBJ1-3	TGTGCCAGCTCTGCCGGGACAGGGTCGTCCGGAAACACCATATATTTT	CASSAGTGSSGNTIYF
NA	once	TRBV5-4	TRBJ1-1	TGTGCCAGCAGCTCCATCAGGGGTTGGGACACTGAAGCTTTCTTT	CASSSIRGWDTEAFF
NA	NA	TRBV9	TRBJ2-1	TGTGCCAGCAGCGTAAAAAGCTCCTACAATGAGCAGTTCTTC	CASSVKSSYNEQFF
NA	NA	TRBV5-4	TRBJ2-3	TGTGCCAGCAGCTCGGGCGGAGCCACAGATACGCAGTATTTT	CASSSGGATDTQYF
TRBD2	NA	TRBV6-6	TRBJ2-1	TGTGCCAGCAGTTATCGGGCGGGGGGGAATGAGCAGTTCTTC	CASSYRAGGNEQFF
NA	NA	TRBV9	TRBJ2-7	TGTGCCAGCAGCGTAGAGGCGGGTAGCTCCTACGAGCAGTACTTC	CASSVEAGSSYEQYF
NA	NA	TRBV6-5	TRBJ1-2	TGTGCCAGCAGTTACGACGGATTCTATGGCTACACCTTC	CASSYDGFYGYTF
TRBD1	NA	TRBV5-4	TRBJ1-2	TGTGCCAGCAGCGACCGACAGGGCACCTATGGCTACACCTTC	CASSDRQGTYGYTF
TRBD1	NA	TRBV27	TRBJ2-6	TGTGCCAGCAGTTTAGACAGGGCGAGCTCTGGGGCCAACGTCCTGACTTTC	CASSLDRASSGANVLTF
TRBD2	NA	TRBV20-1	TRBJ2-7	TGCAGCACCGGGACTAGCGGCGAGCAGTACTTC	CSTGTSGEQYF
NA	NA	TRBV9	TRBJ2-3	TGTGCCAGCAGCGTAGGGGGGCATGGGAGCACAGATACGCAGTATTTT	CASSVGGHGSTDTQYF
NA	few	TRBV14	TRBJ1-1	TGTGCCAGCAGCCAAGATAATAGAGCTTTCTTT	CASSQDNRAFF
NA	NA	TRBV2	TRBJ1-3	TGTGCCAGCACCCGAGTCTCTGGAAACACCATATATTTT	CASTRVSGNTIYF
NA	NA	TRBV4-1	TRBJ2-6	TGCGCCAGCAGCCAAGGGGGGCACTCTGGGGCCAACGTCCTGACTTTC	CASSQGGHSGANVLTF
NA	NA	TRBV5-8	TRBJ1-5	TGTGCCAGCAGCTTAAGGGACACCCGATCGGATCAGCCCCAGCATTTT	CASSLRDTRSDQPQHF
NA	NA	TRBV30	TRBJ1-1	TGTGCCTGTTCCTGGGCCCTGAACACTGAAGCTTTCTTT	CACSWALNTEAFF
NA	NA	TRBV29-1	TRBJ2-5	TGCAGCGTTGGTGTCCAGCCTCAAGAGACCCAGTACTTC	CSVGVQPQETQYF